These T cell receptor beta chains were read from a single sample in a study of blood T cell repertoires in COVID-19. Method: immunoSEQ multiplex PCR; TCRdb's copy keeps in-frame clones and lacks some. The sample yields around 100,000 clones, roughly 84% seen once. Sequencing was performed on peripheral blood. The receptor source for this set is a human donor in a cohort sampled during active COVID-19. Each CDR3 is given with its conserved first and last residue. A D gene is named only where the DNA matches it firmly. Size is stated for part of the rows, as once, few or many counts, or as a class when the clone is expanded.

v_gene	d_gene	abundance	j_gene	CDR3aa	CDR3nt
TRBV4-1	TRBD1	-	TRBJ2-5	CASSRDRGQETQYF	TGCGCCAGCAGCCGCGACAGGGGCCAAGAGACCCAGTACTTC
TRBV27	-	-	TRBJ2-7	CASSFWYHAGYEQYF	TGTGCCAGCAGTTTCTGGTATCACGCGGGCTACGAGCAGTACTTC
TRBV3-1/TRBV3-2	-	-	TRBJ2-3	CASSQFITDTQYF	TGTGCCAGCAGCCAGTTCATCACAGATACGCAGTATTTT
TRBV4-3	TRBD2	once	TRBJ2-7	CASSQDRTGLAGLKYEQYF	TGCGCCAGCAGCCAAGATCGAACTGGACTAGCGGGATTGAAGTACGAGCAGTACTTC
TRBV5-6	-	-	TRBJ2-3	CASSLDSITDTQYF	TGTGCCAGCAGCCTAGACAGCATCACAGATACGCAGTATTTT
TRBV5-1	TRBD1	-	TRBJ2-7	CASSLIGQGNYEQYF	TGCGCCAGCAGCCTAATAGGACAGGGAAACTACGAGCAGTACTTC
TRBV15	-	once	TRBJ1-6	CATSRDPRQYNSPLHF	TGTGCCACCAGCAGAGATCCTCGTCAGTATAATTCACCCCTCCACTTT
TRBV5-6	-	-	TRBJ1-5	CASSLRQSYSNQPQHF	TGTGCCAGCAGCCTCCGACAGTCTTATAGCAATCAGCCCCAGCATTTT
TRBV12-3/TRBV12-4	-	-	TRBJ1-2	CASSDSLGYTF	TGTGCCAGCAGCGACAGTTTGGGCTACACCTTC
TRBV10-2	TRBD1	-	TRBJ1-1	CASSGQGTNTEAFF	TGCGCCAGCAGTGGACAGGGGACGAACACTGAAGCTTTCTTT
TRBV13	-	-	TRBJ2-7	CASSLEPGTPYEQYF	TGTGCCAGCAGCTTAGAGCCCGGGACTCCCTACGAGCAGTACTTC
TRBV6-2/TRBV6-3	-	-	TRBJ1-6	CASSRTTDSYNSPLHF	TGTGCCAGCAGCCGCACGACAGACTCCTATAATTCACCCCTCCACTTT
TRBV18	-	-	TRBJ2-6	CASSPPIGQGRPGANVLTF	TGTGCCAGCTCACCACCGATCGGGCAGGGCAGACCTGGGGCCAACGTCCTGACTTTC
TRBV30	TRBD2	-	TRBJ2-7	CAWSVPTSGSNEQYF	TGTGCCTGGAGTGTACCCACTAGCGGGAGTAACGAGCAGTACTTC
TRBV7-2	TRBD2	-	TRBJ2-1	CASSRTRTSGNYNEQFF	TGTGCCAGCAGCAGAACGCGGACGAGCGGGAACTACAATGAGCAGTTCTTC
TRBV6-5	TRBD1	-	TRBJ1-1	CASSYSEGAGTEAFF	TGTGCCAGCAGTTACTCCGAGGGGGCGGGCACTGAAGCTTTCTTT
TRBV3-1/TRBV3-2	-	-	TRBJ1-3	CASSKRQANSGNTIYF	TGTGCCAGCAGCAAAAGACAGGCGAACTCTGGAAACACCATATATTTT
TRBV6-2/TRBV6-3	TRBD2	-	TRBJ2-1	CASSSQPPLAGRSYNEQFF	TGTGCCAGCAGTTCCCAGCCCCCCCTAGCGGGCCGCTCCTACAATGAGCAGTTCTTC
TRBV19	-	-	TRBJ2-7	CASSIQGSGSYEQYF	TGTGCCAGTAGTATACAGGGGTCGGGGTCCTACGAGCAGTACTTC
TRBV12-3/TRBV12-4	-	-	TRBJ1-1	CASSPGRNTEAFF	TGTGCCAGCAGTCCAGGGCGGAACACTGAAGCTTTCTTT
TRBV5-1	-	-	TRBJ2-3	CASKETPSTDTQYF	TGCGCCAGCAAAGAGACACCTAGCACAGATACGCAGTATTTT
TRBV19	-	-	TRBJ1-2	CASSLQGVGGYTF	TGTGCCAGTAGTTTACAGGGAGTAGGTGGCTACACCTTC
TRBV18	-	-	TRBJ2-7	CASSPALDEQYF	TGTGCCAGCTCACCCGCCTTAGACGAGCAGTACTTC
TRBV6-6	TRBD2	-	TRBJ2-7	CASRIAGHSYEQYF	TGTGCCAGCAGAATAGCGGGTCACTCCTACGAGCAGTACTTC
TRBV11-3	-	once	TRBJ2-3	CASSLEPGITDTQYF	TGTGCCAGCAGCTTAGAACCGGGGATCACAGATACGCAGTATTTT
TRBV19	TRBD2	-	TRBJ2-7	CASSIQSGGMVYEQYF	TGTGCCAGTAGTATTCAGAGCGGGGGGATGGTTTACGAGCAGTACTTC
TRBV3-1/TRBV3-2	-	-	TRBJ1-2	CASSPQVQGNYGYTF	TGTGCCAGCAGCCCGCAAGTTCAGGGAAACTATGGCTACACCTTC
TRBV5-1	-	few	TRBJ1-2	CASSVRDTYGYTF	TGCGCCAGCAGCGTCCGGGACACCTATGGCTACACCTTC
TRBV27	-	-	TRBJ2-3	CASSRYYRGDTQYF	TGTGCCAGCAGTCGATACTATAGGGGGGATACGCAGTATTTT
TRBV30	-	-	TRBJ1-3	CAWSPGQSSGNTIYF	TGTGCCTGGAGTCCCGGACAGTCCTCTGGAAACACCATATATTTT
TRBV25-1	TRBD1	-	TRBJ1-5	CASSESGGSNQPQHF	TGTGCCAGCAGTGAATCAGGGGGCAGCAATCAGCCCCAGCATTTT
TRBV18	TRBD1	-	TRBJ2-3	CASYRDRDTDTQYF	TGTGCCAGCTACCGGGACAGGGACACAGATACGCAGTATTTT
TRBV7-9	-	-	TRBJ2-4	CASSLNTVLAKNIQYF	TGTGCCAGCAGCTTAAATACAGTCCTAGCCAAAAACATTCAGTACTTC
TRBV30	-	-	TRBJ1-1	CAWRGRSDTEAFF	TGTGCCTGGAGGGGGAGGTCCGACACTGAAGCTTTCTTT
TRBV19	TRBD1	-	TRBJ1-4	CASSSGQVQGKLFF	TGTGCCAGTAGTTCCGGACAGGTCCAGGGGAAACTGTTTTTT
TRBV19	-	-	TRBJ1-6	CATSTGGSNSPLHF	TGTGCCACCTCCACTGGGGGGTCTAATTCACCCCTCCACTTT
TRBV19	TRBD1	-	TRBJ1-1	CASSRTGSDTEAFF	TGTGCCAGTAGCCGGACAGGGTCTGACACTGAAGCTTTCTTT
TRBV5-5	TRBD1	-	TRBJ2-7	CASSLSGQGVYEQYF	TGTGCCAGCAGCTTGAGTGGACAGGGGGTTTACGAGCAGTACTTC
TRBV7-2	TRBD2	-	TRBJ2-1	CASSLALLAGQKYNEQFF	TGTGCCAGCAGCTTAGCGCTACTAGCGGGGCAAAAATACAATGAGCAGTTCTTC
TRBV9	TRBD2	-	TRBJ2-3	CASSVGASGRTDTQYF	TGTGCCAGCAGCGTAGGGGCTAGCGGGAGAACAGATACGCAGTATTTT
TRBV10-2	TRBD1	-	TRBJ1-4	CASSPGQGVNEKLFF	TGCGCCAGCAGTCCGGGACAGGGGGTTAATGAAAAACTGTTTTTT
TRBV3-1/TRBV3-2	-	-	TRBJ1-5	CASSQAGQNQPQHF	TGTGCCAGCAGCCAAGCAGGGCAAAATCAGCCCCAGCATTTT
TRBV7-9	-	-	TRBJ1-1	CASSLGTEPTEAFF	TGTGCCAGCAGCTTAGGGACAGAACCCACTGAAGCTTTCTTT
TRBV28	TRBD1	-	TRBJ2-2	CASRRTGVNTGELFF	TGTGCCAGCAGAAGGACAGGCGTGAACACCGGGGAGCTGTTTTTT
TRBV24-1	-	-	TRBJ1-1	CATRGVDTEAFF	TGTGCCACCAGGGGAGTGGACACTGAAGCTTTCTTT
TRBV7-8	TRBD2	-	TRBJ2-1	CASSLPGQGKVAGGPSSYNEQFF	TGTGCCAGCAGCCTCCCGGGACAGGGAAAGGTAGCGGGAGGGCCTAGCTCCTACAATGAGCAGTTCTTC
TRBV5-4	-	few	TRBJ2-5	CASSSGTRNTQYF	TGTGCCAGCAGCTCCGGGACAAGGAATACCCAGTACTTC
TRBV12-3/TRBV12-4	TRBD1	-	TRBJ1-5	CASSLTGGQPQHF	TGTGCCAGCAGTCTCACAGGGGGTCAGCCCCAGCATTTT
TRBV3-1/TRBV3-2	TRBD1	-	TRBJ1-5	CASSHRQGGSNQPQHF	TGTGCCAGCAGCCATAGACAGGGGGGGAGCAATCAGCCCCAGCATTTT
TRBV12-3/TRBV12-4	TRBD1	-	TRBJ1-1	CASSLAGTGKTFF	TGTGCCAGCAGTTTAGCAGGGACAGGGAAAACTTTCTTT
TRBV4-3	TRBD2	-	TRBJ2-3	CASSRLLANPSDTQYF	TGCGCCAGCAGCCGACTACTAGCGAATCCCTCCGATACGCAGTATTTT
TRBV3-1/TRBV3-2	-	-	TRBJ1-5	CASSPGRVWDQPQHF	TGTGCCAGCAGTCCCGGGAGGGTATGGGATCAGCCCCAGCATTTT
TRBV5-4	-	once	TRBJ1-2	CASSFGRINYGYTF	TGTGCCAGCAGCTTCGGCAGGATTAACTATGGCTACACCTTC
TRBV5-4	TRBD2	once	TRBJ2-6	CASSPSGIRHSGANVLTF	TGTGCCAGCAGCCCAAGCGGGATCAGACACTCTGGGGCCAACGTCCTGACTTTC
TRBV19	-	-	TRBJ2-2	CASGASAAGELFF	TGTGCCAGCGGGGCTAGCGCCGCCGGGGAGCTGTTTTTT
TRBV27	TRBD2	-	TRBJ2-5	CASSDYLAGGLQETQYF	TGTGCCAGCAGTGATTATCTAGCGGGGGGACTCCAAGAGACCCAGTACTTC
TRBV20-1	TRBD1	-	TRBJ1-1	CSASPAGGINEAFF	TGCAGTGCTAGTCCCGCAGGGGGCATCAATGAAGCTTTCTTT
TRBV5-6	-	-	TRBJ1-4	CASSLNVWGGLGEKLFF	TGTGCCAGCAGCTTGAACGTATGGGGGGGCCTTGGTGAAAAACTGTTTTTT
TRBV2	-	-	TRBJ2-5	CASSRAGGGETQYF	TGTGCCAGCAGCCGGGCCGGGGGAGGAGAGACCCAGTACTTC